The 5 T cell receptor beta chains below were found in one sample sequenced in a study of blood T cell repertoires in COVID-19. The table came from immunoSEQ multiplex PCR; TCRdb's copy has only in-frame clones and leaves some out. The data contain under 45,000 clones, 84% of them singletons. Sequences were obtained from peripheral blood. These receptors were taken from a human donor in a cohort sampled during active COVID-19.

V usage is TRBV4-1 and J usage is TRBJ1-5; the match to TRBD1 covers 7 bases. With V trimmed by 4 bases and J by 1 base, 7 bases remained unmatched. The CDR3 is made up of 16 amino acids. Germline loops: CDR1 MGHRA, CDR2 YSYEKL. CDR3 sequence reads: CASSPGQASSNQPQHF. CDR3 bases: TGCGCCAGCAGCCCCGGACAGGCGTCGAGCAATCAGCCCCAGCATTTT.

The chain joins TRBV2 to TRBJ1-2, with 8 positions matching TRBD1. With V trimmed by 6 bases and J by 8 bases, 5 bases remained unmatched. The CDR3 is 12 amino acids. Germline lookup yields CDR1 SNHLY and CDR2 FYNNEI. CDR3: CASSIQGAGYTF. CDR3 nucleotide sequence: TGTGCCAGCAGCATTCAGGGGGCGGGCTACACCTTC.

DNA for the CDR3: TGTGCCAGCACCACCTTGCAGGGTGTTAATTCACCCCTCCACTTT. Translation: CASTTLQGVNSPLHF. This chain links TRBV27 with TRBJ1-6, with D perhaps TRBD1 (5 bases). This CDR3 comprises 15 residues. V was pared by 7 bases and J by 6 bases, with 16 bases between. Germline CDR1 reads MNHEY; CDR2 reads SMNVEV (reference sequence).

This sequence joins TRBV7-3 and TRBJ2-2; possible D gene TRBD2, 6 bases. Germline values: CDR1 SGHTA, CDR2 FQGTGA. The V end was cut by 4 bases, the J end by 11 bases, with 17 bases between. This CDR3 contains 14 residues. The CDR3 region is CASSSPTRPGELFF. CDR3 coding DNA: TGTGCCAGCAGCTCTCCGACTAGGCCTGGAGAGCTGTTTTTT.

This CDR3 is CASSAPGGAVRTLGWSGANVLTF. In nucleotides, the CDR3 is TGTGCCAGCAGCGCCCCGGGGGGTGCTGTACGGACTCTCGGGTGGTCCGGGGCCAACGTCCTGACTTTC. The chain carries TRBV21-1 and TRBJ2-6; the table gives TRBD2 as D, unverified against the DNA. TRBV21-1 is assigned pseudogene status. The CDR3 loop spans 23 amino acids.